This T cell receptor beta chain stems from a study of blood T cell repertoires in COVID-19. For the study at large: Acute and convalescent COVID-19 specimens originated in the United States, Italy and Spain. T cells, B-cell-depleted T cells, or PBMCs provided the cDNA or gDNA that served as material.

The CDR3 covers 15 residues. Unmatched junction bases numbered 7, after V lost 5 bases and J lost 4 bases. Looked up from germline, CDR1 is SSHAT and CDR2 is FNYEAQ (reference sequence). The authors' processing: From reference gene primer amplification, estimates of nucleated cell counts were derived. Assay: immunoSEQ multiplex PCR; the TCRdb copy retains only in-frame clones and omits some. V, J and clone size are taken as reported in that table, and D and trimming were inferred from the DNA itself. The repertoire holds 110,000 to 150,000 clones, with roughly 88% as singletons. Material for sequencing was peripheral blood. The chain employs TRBV7-7 and TRBJ2-1; 8 bases are shared with TRBD2. The TCR was taken from a man aged 55 to 70 with active or convalescent COVID-19. This chain's CDR3 is CASSVSGIVYNEQFF. Written as DNA, the CDR3 is TGTGCCAGCAGCGTTAGCGGGATCGTTTACAATGAGCAGTTCTTC.